The entry below describes one T cell receptor beta chain. Its target is unknown. This entry is derived from a study of T cell repertoires in cytomegalovirus infection. On the study more broadly: Recently identified HLA-C-restricted CMV epitopes and well-studied HLA-B-restricted CMV epitopes were used by the study. Shared public TCR beta signatures pointed to both CMV infection and a matching HLA type. Broader study findings: Frequencies of public TCR beta families were cumulated, and this identified carriers of CMV plus the relevant HLA. There were HLA-C-restricted CMV-specific TCR beta clonotypes dominating the ex vivo response.

Via MiXCR, TCRdb re-called the reads, giving one row per CDR3 protein. Among some 590,000 distinct CDR3 sequences listed, 40% were seen once. The germline V and J ends were trimmed by 2 bases and 0 bases, with 11 bases remaining between them. The CDR3 consists of 15 residues. Germline lookup yields CDR1 PRHDT and CDR2 FYEKMQ (reference sequence). The origin of this receptor is a human donor in good health (CMV status not recorded). Some clones in this sample may be carry-over from other donors' samples. The source was cultured PBMCs, collected from culture after CMV antigen stimulation. This rearrangement joins TRBV13 to TRBJ2-7; D perhaps matches TRBD1 (6 bases). CDR3 sequence reads: CASSLWTVRSYEQYF. The DNA of the CDR3 is TGTGCCAGCAGCTTATGGACAGTACGCTCCTACGAGCAGTACTTC.